In this sample, the clone carrying this TCR beta chain turned up once. A much larger clone is a single base away; this may be a read error. The sample belongs to a study of T-cell reconstitution after alpha-beta-depleted transplantation in children. The library targeted TCRbeta and was prepared with unique molecular identifiers. TCRdb passed the PCR reads through MiXCR, listing each CDR3 protein once. Of 150,000 to 250,000 distinct CDR3 sequences listed, more than 12% are singletons. CDR3 length equals 15 residues. The germline V and J ends were trimmed by 0 bases and 3 bases, with 12 bases remaining between them. Germline CDR1 reads SGHRS; CDR2 reads YFSETQ.

The starting material was PBMCs from the stem cell graft donor, obtained from the stem cell graft. The chain carries TRBV5-1 and TRBJ1-1; no clear D. The receptor's source is a human donor who donated a stem cell graft to a child with acute lymphoblastic leukemia. CDR3 loop: CASSLVVAEDTEAFF. In DNA, the CDR3 is TGCGCCAGCAGCTTGGTGGTGGCAGAGGACACTGAAGCTTTCTTT.